Each of the 23 T cell receptor beta chains below was sequenced from the same sample in a study of siplizumab effects on memory and regulatory T cells. Clones were sequenced by immunoSEQ multiplex PCR, and TCRdb holds only the in-frame ones, with some missing. This table holds about 56,000 clones, around 97% found once. Sequenced input: naive CD8+ T cells sorted from blood. The source of these receptors is a human donor in good health.

The chain is built from TRBV5-1 and TRBJ2-3; D unresolved. Trimming took 0 bases from V and 1 from J, leaving 3 bases between them. Germline CDR1 and CDR2: SGHRS and YFSETQ. The CDR3 runs 13 residues. The CDR3 bases are TGCGCCAGCAGCTTGGAGGGCACAGATACGCAGTATTTT. As protein: CASSLEGTDTQYF.

V gene TRBV28 combines with J gene TRBJ2-1; tentative D call: TRBD2 (5 bases). The CDR3 has 16 residues. Germline-derived CDR1 and CDR2 are MDHEN and SYDVKM. Trimming stripped 3 bases from V and 6 bases from J, with 18 bases between. The CDR3 region is CASSFFLGDFANEQFF. The CDR3 DNA follows: TGTGCCAGCAGTTTTTTCTTGGGAGACTTCGCCAATGAGCAGTTCTTC.

V gene TRBV7-9 combines with J gene TRBJ1-2; D unclear. The CDR3 length is 14 residues. Germline V gene sequence: CDR1 SEHNR, CDR2 FQNEAQ (reference sequence). V shed 3 bases and J shed 8 bases, with 16 bases lying between them. CDR3 residues: CASSFVGLPFGYTF. CDR3 nucleotide sequence: TGTGCCAGCAGCTTTGTGGGATTGCCTTTCGGCTACACCTTC. The complete variable domain, with remaining parts taken from reference TRBV7-9 and TRBJ1-2, reads DTGVSQNPRHKITKRGQNVTFRCDPISEHNRLYWYRQTLGQGPEFLTYFQNEAQLEKSRLLSDRFSAERPKGSFSTLEIQRTEQGDSAMYLCASSFVGLPFGYTFGSGTRLTVV.

This rearrangement joins TRBV19 to TRBJ1-1; D not certain. The germline V gene encodes CDR1 LNHDA and CDR2 SQIVND (reference sequence). V was cut by 2 bases and J by 6 bases, with 4 bases left in between. This CDR3 comprises 11 residues. CDR3 amino acids: CASSIRSEAFF. The CDR3 DNA follows: TGTGCCAGTAGTATAAGATCTGAAGCTTTCTTT.

The gene calls are TRBV27 and TRBJ2-5; 11 positions match TRBD2. The V gene end was trimmed by 6 bases and the J gene end by 2 bases; junction bases not matched to a gene: 11. From germline, CDR1 is MNHEY and CDR2 SMNVEV (reference sequence). The CDR3 is 17 residues long. This CDR3 is CASSLEGSGRVQETQYF. CDR3 in DNA: TGTGCCAGCAGCCTCGAGGGTAGCGGGAGGGTGCAAGAGACCCAGTACTTC.

The chain recombines TRBV9 with TRBJ2-7; perhaps TRBD2 as D (5 bases). Trimming cost V 3 bases and J 2 bases, with 9 bases left between them. Looked up from germline, CDR1 is SGDLS and CDR2 is YYNGEE. The CDR3 has 13 residues. CDR3 sequence: CASSGAEAYEQYF. DNA of the CDR3: TGTGCCAGCAGCGGCGCGGAGGCCTACGAGCAGTACTTC.

The V gene is TRBV4-2, the J gene TRBJ2-7; 7 nucleotides agree with TRBD2. This CDR3 is built from 15 residues. Trimming at V came to 1 base and at J to 5 bases, leaving 8 bases not matched to a gene. Germline V gene lookup returns CDR1 LGHNA and CDR2 YNFKEQ. The CDR3 DNA reads TGTGCCAGCAGCCAAGGGGGCGGGGGATTGGACGAGCAGTACTTC. It is translated as CASSQGGGGLDEQYF.

The chain combines TRBV5-1 with TRBJ1-1; the D is unclear. The CDR3 has 14 amino acids. Trimming removed 0 bases at V and 6 bases at J, with 12 bases between. CDR1 SGHRS and CDR2 YFSETQ come from the germline V gene. CDR3 loop: CASSLVSGGPEAFF. Written as DNA, the CDR3 is TGCGCCAGCAGCTTGGTTTCTGGCGGTCCTGAAGCTTTCTTT.

The V and J genes are TRBV27 and TRBJ2-7; 11 bases map to TRBD2. In germline, CDR1 is MNHEY, CDR2 SMNVEV (reference sequence). This CDR3 is built from 15 residues. Trimming removed 5 bases from V and 0 bases from J; junction bases left unmatched: 3. CDR3 DNA: TGTGCCAGCAGTGACGGGACTAGCGGCTCCTACGAGCAGTACTTC. Its protein is CASSDGTSGSYEQYF.

V and J are TRBV10-3 and TRBJ1-2, with 8 positions matching TRBD1. The CDR3 contains 14 residues. Germline assignment: CDR1 ENHRY and CDR2 SYGVKD. With V trimmed by 6 bases and J by 4 bases, 7 bases remained unmatched. The CDR3 loop reads CAISTVGQGYGYTF. For the CDR3, the DNA is TGTGCCATCAGCACTGTCGGACAGGGCTATGGCTACACCTTC.

V is TRBV6-1 and J is TRBJ2-7; D is uncertain. Germline V gene sequence: CDR1 MNHNS, CDR2 SASEGT. This CDR3 has 13 amino acids. With 6 bases removed from V and 2 bases from J, the gap between germline ends came to 11 bases. CDR3 sequence: CASRIRSAYEQYF. The CDR3 bases are TGTGCCAGCAGGATCAGGTCAGCCTACGAGCAGTACTTC.

The genes are TRBV10-3 and TRBJ2-1; TRBD2 aligns across 7 bases. V trimming: 2 bases; J trimming: 4 bases; junction bases outside the gene matches: 5. Germline V CDR1 and CDR2: ENHRY, SYGVKD. This CDR3 is built from 15 residues. The CDR3 reads CAISERGEVYNEQFF. Here the CDR3 DNA reads TGTGCCATCAGTGAGCGGGGGGAGGTATACAATGAGCAGTTCTTC.

The gene calls are TRBV11-2 and TRBJ2-1; no clear D. Germline lookup yields CDR1 SGHAT and CDR2 FQNNGV. The CDR3 runs 12 residues. V lost 2 bases, J lost 6 bases, and 5 bases lay in between. DNA for the CDR3: TGTGCCAGCAGCTTAATCGTCAATGAGCAGTTCTTC. Its protein product is CASSLIVNEQFF.

The chain is built from TRBV5-5 and TRBJ2-7, with 11 bases fitting TRBD2. The trim removed 3 bases at V and 3 bases at J, leaving 8 bases unmatched. Per the germline V gene, CDR1 is SGHKS and CDR2 is YYEKEE (reference sequence). This CDR3 region has 16 residues. This chain's CDR3 is CASSSLLAGEFYEQYF. The CDR3 nucleotides read TGTGCCAGCAGCTCACTACTAGCGGGGGAATTCTACGAGCAGTACTTC.

The chain carries TRBV30 and TRBJ1-1; D unclear. This CDR3 has 15 residues. V gave up 5 bases and J gave up 3 bases, with 19 bases separating them. Germline CDR1 and CDR2: GTSNPN and SVGIG (reference sequence). The CDR3 DNA sequence: TGTGCCTGGTTTACGCTATTGGGCTATTACACTGAAGCTTTCTTT. It is translated as CAWFTLLGYYTEAFF.

This chain links TRBV7-6 with TRBJ2-1; possible D gene TRBD2, 6 bases. The CDR3 contains 14 residues. Germline V gene lookup returns CDR1 SGHVS and CDR2 FNYEAQ. V dropped 3 bases and J dropped 6 bases, with 12 bases sitting between them. This chain's CDR3 is CASSFPGVPNEQFF. The CDR3 coding sequence is TGTGCCAGCAGCTTCCCGGGGGTGCCCAATGAGCAGTTCTTC.

About this clone: A read error may account for a junction end that differs from germline. V usage is TRBV7-7 and J usage is TRBJ2-7; D gene uncertain. Germline V gene lookup returns CDR1 SSHAT and CDR2 FNYEAQ (reference sequence). This CDR3 has 8 residues. CDR3: CASSSGYF. The DNA of the CDR3 is TGTGCTAGCAGCTCAGGGTACTTC.

The V call is TRBV29-1, the J call TRBJ1-5; D remains ambiguous. The CDR3 has 13 amino acids. V dropped 6 bases and J dropped 1 base, with 10 bases sitting between them. CDR1 is SQVTM, CDR2 ANQGSEA, per germline. The CDR3 spells CSVAPGSNQPQHF. In nucleotides, the CDR3 is TGCAGCGTCGCCCCCGGGAGCAATCAGCCCCAGCATTTT.

The V call is TRBV29-1, the J call TRBJ2-7; D may correspond to TRBD1 or TRBD2 (6 bases each). This CDR3 is 13 amino acids long. V lost 5 bases and J lost 4, with 15 bases in between. CDR1 is SQVTM and CDR2 is ANQGSEA in the germline V gene. The CDR3 reads CSVRGGISYEQYF. The CDR3 region has the DNA TGCAGCGTTCGAGGGGGGATCTCATACGAGCAGTACTTC.

J is TRBJ2-5 and V is TRBV6-1, with 7 bases lining up with TRBD2. Germline V CDR1 and CDR2: MNHNS, SASEGT. With 6 bases clipped from V and 9 bases from J, the junction kept 10 bases outside the gene matches. The CDR3 contains 13 residues. CDR3 region: CASRSSVAGAQYF. The CDR3 bases are TGTGCCAGCAGGAGTTCTGTGGCGGGAGCCCAGTACTTC.

The genes are TRBV7-8 and TRBJ1-1; 7 bases align to TRBD1. CDR3 length equals 16 residues. V shed 1 base and J 0 bases; nucleotides not matched to a gene: 5. CDR1 SGHVS and CDR2 FQNEAQ come from the germline V gene. DNA of the CDR3: TGTGCCAGCAGCTTAGTAGGACAGGTCGTGAACACTGAAGCTTTCTTT. Encoded protein: CASSLVGQVVNTEAFF.

The chain carries TRBV5-6 and TRBJ2-7, with 9 bases matching TRBD2. J was trimmed by 4 bases and V by 0 bases; bases with no gene match: 5. This CDR3 has 15 amino acids. Germline V gene data show CDR1 as SGHDT and CDR2 as YYEEEE. In nucleotides, the CDR3 is TGTGCCAGCAGCTTGGGAATAGCGGGAGTTTACGAGCAGTACTTC. This translates into CASSLGIAGVYEQYF.

V and J are TRBV4-3 and TRBJ2-1; weak D call: TRBD2 (6 bases). CDR3 size: 16 residues. Germline V lookup: CDR1 LGHNA, CDR2 YSLEER. Trimming left V 0 bases short and J 6 bases short, with 15 bases between. The CDR3, as DNA: TGCGCCAGCAGCCAAGATTCGGGCGGGAAGGGCAATGAGCAGTTCTTC. Translation gives CASSQDSGGKGNEQFF.